This record concerns one T cell receptor beta chain sequence. Its matching antigen is unknown. The record originates from a study of T cells in localized non-small cell lung cancer. Overall study results and limits: Heterogeneity is still possible, as just one tumor region was sequenced. Tumor trailed uninvolved adjacent lung in T cell clonality, which peaked there. Higher T cell density in the blood was associated with longer overall survival, whereas higher adjacent-lung clonality associated with shorter survival.

Clones were sequenced by immunoSEQ multiplex PCR, and TCRdb holds only the in-frame ones, with some missing. The table lists approximately 22,000 clones, 80% to 90% of them singletons. Germline V gene data show CDR1 as SGHTA and CDR2 as FQGTGA. V was clipped by 2 bases and J by 3 bases, with 4 bases between them. The CDR3 contains 13 residues. Material: peripheral blood, obtained before any cancer treatment. The source is a male donor aged 60 or over with stage I squamous cell lung carcinoma. V and J are TRBV7-3 and TRBJ2-2; the D is unclear. DNA of the CDR3: TGTGCCAGCAGCTTATCGCACACCGGGGAGCTGTTTTTT. It yields the protein CASSLSHTGELFF.